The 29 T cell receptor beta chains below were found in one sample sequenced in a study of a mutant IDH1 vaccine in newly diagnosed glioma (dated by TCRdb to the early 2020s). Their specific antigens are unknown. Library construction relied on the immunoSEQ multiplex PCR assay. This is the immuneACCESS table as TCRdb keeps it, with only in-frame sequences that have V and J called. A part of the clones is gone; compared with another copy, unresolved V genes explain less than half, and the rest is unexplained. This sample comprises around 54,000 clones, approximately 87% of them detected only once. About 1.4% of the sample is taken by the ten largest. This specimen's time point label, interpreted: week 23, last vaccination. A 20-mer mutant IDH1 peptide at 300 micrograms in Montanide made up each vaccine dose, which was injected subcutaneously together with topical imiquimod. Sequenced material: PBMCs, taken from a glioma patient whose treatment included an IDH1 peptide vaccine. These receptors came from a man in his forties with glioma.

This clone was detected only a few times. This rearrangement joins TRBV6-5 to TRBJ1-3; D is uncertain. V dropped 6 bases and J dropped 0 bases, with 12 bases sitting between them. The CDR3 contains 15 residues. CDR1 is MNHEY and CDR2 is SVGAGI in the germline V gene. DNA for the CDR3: TGTGCCAGCAGGAGGTCTGAGGACTCTGGAAACACCATATATTTT. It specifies CASRRSEDSGNTIYF.

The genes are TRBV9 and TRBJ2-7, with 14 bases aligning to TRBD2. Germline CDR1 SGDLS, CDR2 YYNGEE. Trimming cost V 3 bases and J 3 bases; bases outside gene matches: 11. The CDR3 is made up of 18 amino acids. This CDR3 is CASSASGLAGAGNYEQYF. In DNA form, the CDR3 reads TGTGCCAGCAGCGCATCGGGACTAGCGGGAGCCGGAAACTACGAGCAGTACTTC. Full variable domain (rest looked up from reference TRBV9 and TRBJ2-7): DSGVTQTPKHLITATGQRVTLRCSPRSGDLSVYWYQQSLDQGLQFLIQYYNGEERAKGNILERFSAQQFPDLHSELNLSSLELGDSALYFCASSASGLAGAGNYEQYFGPGTRLTVT.

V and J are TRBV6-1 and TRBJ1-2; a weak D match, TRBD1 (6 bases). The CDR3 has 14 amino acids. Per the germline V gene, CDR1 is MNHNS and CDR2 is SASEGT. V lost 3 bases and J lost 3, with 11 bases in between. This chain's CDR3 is CASSEEQGYYGYTF. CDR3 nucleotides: TGTGCCAGCAGTGAGGAACAGGGATACTATGGCTACACCTTC.

The CDR3 DNA sequence: TGTGCCAGCAGCCAAGAAGGGGGTCTGGGCAATCAGCCCCAGCATTTT. Its protein product is CASSQEGGLGNQPQHF. The rearrangement uses TRBV4-2 and TRBJ1-5; weak D call: TRBD1 (6 bases). V was pared by 0 bases and J by 2 bases, with 11 bases between. The CDR3 is 16 residues long. The germline V gene has CDR1 LGHNA and CDR2 YNFKEQ.

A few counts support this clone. In nucleotides, the CDR3 is TGTGCCAGCAGTGACGATACTGGAGGGTTCCAGCCCCAGCATTTT. Encoded protein: CASSDDTGGFQPQHF. This chain joins TRBV25-1 and TRBJ1-5; D unclear. CDR1 and CDR2 from the germline V gene are MGHDK and SYGVNS. The CDR3 consists of 15 residues. V lost 3 bases to trimming and J lost 7 bases, with 16 bases between them.

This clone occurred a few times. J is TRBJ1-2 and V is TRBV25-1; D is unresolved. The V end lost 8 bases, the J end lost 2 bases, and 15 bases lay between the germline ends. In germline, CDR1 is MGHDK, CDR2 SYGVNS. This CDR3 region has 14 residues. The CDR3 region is CASLGIGVNYGYTF. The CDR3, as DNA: TGTGCCAGCTTAGGCATCGGGGTGAACTATGGCTACACCTTC.

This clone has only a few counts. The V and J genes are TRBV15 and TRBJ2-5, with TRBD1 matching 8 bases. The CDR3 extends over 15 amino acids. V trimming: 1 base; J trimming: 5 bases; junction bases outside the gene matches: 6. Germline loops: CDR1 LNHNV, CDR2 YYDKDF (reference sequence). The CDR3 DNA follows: TGTGCCACCAGCAGAGCGGACAGGGTCGCGGAGACCCAGTACTTC. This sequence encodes CATSRADRVAETQYF.

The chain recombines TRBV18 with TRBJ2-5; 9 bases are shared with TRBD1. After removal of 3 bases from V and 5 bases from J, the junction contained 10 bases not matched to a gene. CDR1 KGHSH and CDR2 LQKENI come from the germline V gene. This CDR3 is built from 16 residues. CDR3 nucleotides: TGTGCCAGCTCACCCATAAAACAGGGGGCTGGGGAGACCCAGTACTTC. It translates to CASSPIKQGAGETQYF.

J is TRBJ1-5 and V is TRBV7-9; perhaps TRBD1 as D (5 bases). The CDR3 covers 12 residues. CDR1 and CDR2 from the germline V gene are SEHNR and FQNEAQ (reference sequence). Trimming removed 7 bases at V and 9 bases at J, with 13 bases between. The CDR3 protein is CASTLNTGPQHF. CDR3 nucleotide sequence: TGTGCCAGCACCCTTAATACAGGGCCCCAGCATTTT.

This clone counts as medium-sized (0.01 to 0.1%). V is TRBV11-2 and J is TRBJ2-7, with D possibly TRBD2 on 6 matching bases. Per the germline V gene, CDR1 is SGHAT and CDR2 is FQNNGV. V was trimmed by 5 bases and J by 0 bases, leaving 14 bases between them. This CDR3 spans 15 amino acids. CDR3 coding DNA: TGTGCCAGCAGCGAGGGACTCCCCAGCTCCTACGAGCAGTACTTC. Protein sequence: CASSEGLPSSYEQYF.

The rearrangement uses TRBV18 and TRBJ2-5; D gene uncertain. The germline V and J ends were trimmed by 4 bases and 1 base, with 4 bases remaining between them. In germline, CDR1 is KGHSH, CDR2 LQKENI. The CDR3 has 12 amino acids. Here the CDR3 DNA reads TGTGCCAGCTCACGCATCCAAGAGACCCAGTACTTC. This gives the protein CASSRIQETQYF.

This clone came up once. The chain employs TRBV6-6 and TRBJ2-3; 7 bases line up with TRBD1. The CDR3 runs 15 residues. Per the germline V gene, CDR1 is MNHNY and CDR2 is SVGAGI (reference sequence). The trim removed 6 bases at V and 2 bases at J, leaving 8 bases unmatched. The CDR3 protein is CASRQTGALTDTQYF. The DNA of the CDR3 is TGTGCCAGCAGACAAACAGGGGCCCTCACAGATACGCAGTATTTT.

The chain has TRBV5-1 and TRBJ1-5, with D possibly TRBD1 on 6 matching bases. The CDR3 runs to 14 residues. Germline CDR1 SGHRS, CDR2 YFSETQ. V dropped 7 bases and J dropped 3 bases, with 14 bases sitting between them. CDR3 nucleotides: TGCGCCAGCGGGGCAGGGGATGACAATCAGCCCCAGCATTTT. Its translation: CASGAGDDNQPQHF. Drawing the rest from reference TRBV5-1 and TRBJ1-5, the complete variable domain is KAGVTQTPRYLIKTRGQQVTLSCSPISGHRSVSWYQQTPGQGLQFLFEYFSETQRNKGNFPGRFSGRQFSNSRSEMNVSTLELGDSALYLCASGAGDDNQPQHFGDGTRLSIL.

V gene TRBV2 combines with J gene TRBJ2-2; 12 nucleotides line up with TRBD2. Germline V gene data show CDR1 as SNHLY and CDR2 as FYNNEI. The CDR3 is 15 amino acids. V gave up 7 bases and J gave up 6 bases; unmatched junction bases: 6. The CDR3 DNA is TGTGCCAGCAATAGACTAGCGGGAGTAGCCGGGGAGCTGTTTTTT. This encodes CASNRLAGVAGELFF.

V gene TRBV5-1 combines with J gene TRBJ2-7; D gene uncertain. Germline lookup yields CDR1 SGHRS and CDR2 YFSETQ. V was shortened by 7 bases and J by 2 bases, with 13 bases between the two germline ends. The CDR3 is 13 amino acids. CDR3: CASSIGLTYEQYF. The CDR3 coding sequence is TGCGCCAGCTCGATAGGGCTAACCTACGAGCAGTACTTC.

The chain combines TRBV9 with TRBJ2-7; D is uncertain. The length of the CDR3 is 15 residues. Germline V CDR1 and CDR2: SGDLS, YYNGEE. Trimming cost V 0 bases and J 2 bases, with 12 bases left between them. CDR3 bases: TGTGCCAGCAGCGTAGAGGTCAGGATAACCTACGAGCAGTACTTC. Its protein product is CASSVEVRITYEQYF.

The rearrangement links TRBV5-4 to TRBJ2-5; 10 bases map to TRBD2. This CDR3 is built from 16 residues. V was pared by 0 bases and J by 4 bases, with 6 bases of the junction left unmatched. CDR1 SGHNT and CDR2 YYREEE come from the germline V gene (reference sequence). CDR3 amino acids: CASSLGSGRARETQYF. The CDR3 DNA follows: TGTGCCAGCAGCTTGGGCAGCGGGAGGGCCCGAGAGACCCAGTACTTC.

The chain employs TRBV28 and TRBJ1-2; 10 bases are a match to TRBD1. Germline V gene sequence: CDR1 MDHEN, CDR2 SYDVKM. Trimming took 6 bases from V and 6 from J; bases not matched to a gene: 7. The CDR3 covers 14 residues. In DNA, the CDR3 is TGTGCCAGCAGCCCCGGACAGGGGGTAGATGGCTACACCTTC. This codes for CASSPGQGVDGYTF.

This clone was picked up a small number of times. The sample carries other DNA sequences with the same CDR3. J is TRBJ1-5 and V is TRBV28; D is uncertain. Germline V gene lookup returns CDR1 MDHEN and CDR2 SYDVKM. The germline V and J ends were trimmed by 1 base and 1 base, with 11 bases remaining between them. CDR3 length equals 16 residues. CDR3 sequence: CASSLSVQGSNQPQHF. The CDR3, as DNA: TGTGCCAGCAGTTTATCGGTCCAAGGGAGCAATCAGCCCCAGCATTTT.

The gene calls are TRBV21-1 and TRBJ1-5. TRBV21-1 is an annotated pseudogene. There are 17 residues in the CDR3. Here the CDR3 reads CASSGGLGSTGNQPQHF. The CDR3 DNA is TGTGCCAGCAGTGGGGGTTTGGGTAGTACAGGCAATCAGCCCCAGCATTTT.

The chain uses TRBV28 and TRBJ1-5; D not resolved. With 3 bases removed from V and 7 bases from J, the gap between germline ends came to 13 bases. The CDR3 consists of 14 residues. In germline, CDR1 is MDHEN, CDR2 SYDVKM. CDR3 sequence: CASSLIGIRQPQHF. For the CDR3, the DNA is TGTGCCAGCAGTTTGATAGGGATTCGACAGCCCCAGCATTTT.

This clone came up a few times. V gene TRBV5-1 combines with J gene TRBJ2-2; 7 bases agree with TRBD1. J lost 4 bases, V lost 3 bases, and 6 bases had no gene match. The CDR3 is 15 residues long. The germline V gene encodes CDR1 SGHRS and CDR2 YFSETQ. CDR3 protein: CASSSRQGGTGELFF. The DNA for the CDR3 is TGCGCCAGCAGCTCCAGACAGGGTGGCACCGGGGAGCTGTTTTTT. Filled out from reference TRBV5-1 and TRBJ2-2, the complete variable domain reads KAGVTQTPRYLIKTRGQQVTLSCSPISGHRSVSWYQQTPGQGLQFLFEYFSETQRNKGNFPGRFSGRQFSNSRSEMNVSTLELGDSALYLCASSSRQGGTGELFFGEGSRLTVL.

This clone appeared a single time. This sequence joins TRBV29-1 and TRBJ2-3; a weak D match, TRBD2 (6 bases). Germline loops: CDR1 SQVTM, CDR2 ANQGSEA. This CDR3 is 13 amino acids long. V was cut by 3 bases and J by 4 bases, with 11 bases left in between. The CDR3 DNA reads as TGCAGCGTTGAGGGAGGCCCTTCAGATACGCAGTATTTT. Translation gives CSVEGGPSDTQYF.

The CDR3 DNA reads TGTGCCAGCAGCTGGGATGGCTACACCTTC. Protein product: CASSWDGYTF. The V and J genes are TRBV5-5 and TRBJ1-2; the D is unclear. Looked up from germline, CDR1 is SGHKS and CDR2 is YYEKEE (reference sequence). Between the trimmed V and J ends, which lost 3 bases and 6 bases, there was a span of 3 bases. The CDR3 extends over 10 amino acids. The variable domain in full, with the rest retrieved from reference TRBV5-5 and TRBJ1-2, is DAGVTQSPTHLIKTRGQQVTLRCSPISGHKSVSWYQQVLGQGPQFIFQYYEKEERGRGNFPDRFSARQFPNYSSELNVNALLLGDSALYLCASSWDGYTFGSGTRLTVV.

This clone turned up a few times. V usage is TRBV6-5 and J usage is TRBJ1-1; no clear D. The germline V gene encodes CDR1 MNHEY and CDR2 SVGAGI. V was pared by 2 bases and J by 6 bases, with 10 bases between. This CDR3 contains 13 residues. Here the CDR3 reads CASSYLAGSEAFF. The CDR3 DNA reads TGTGCCAGCAGTTACCTCGCAGGATCTGAAGCTTTCTTT.

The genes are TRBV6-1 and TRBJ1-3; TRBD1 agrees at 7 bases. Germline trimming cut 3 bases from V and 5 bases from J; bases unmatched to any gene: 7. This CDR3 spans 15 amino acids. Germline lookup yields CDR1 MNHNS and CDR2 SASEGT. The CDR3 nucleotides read TGTGCCAGCAGTGATGGGACAGCCAACCGAAACACCATATATTTT. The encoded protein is CASSDGTANRNTIYF.

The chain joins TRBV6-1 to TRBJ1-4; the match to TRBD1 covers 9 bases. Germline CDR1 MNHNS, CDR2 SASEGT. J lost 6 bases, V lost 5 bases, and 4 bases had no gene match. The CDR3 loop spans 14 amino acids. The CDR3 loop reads CASSLGQGYEKLFF. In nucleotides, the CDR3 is TGTGCCAGCAGTCTAGGACAGGGGTATGAAAAACTGTTTTTT.

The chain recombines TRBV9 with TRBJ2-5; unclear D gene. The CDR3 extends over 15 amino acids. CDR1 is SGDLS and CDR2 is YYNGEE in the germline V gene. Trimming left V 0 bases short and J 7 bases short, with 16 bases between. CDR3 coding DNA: TGTGCCAGCAGCGTAGGGCGCAGCCAGTTTGGGACCCAGTACTTC. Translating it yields CASSVGRSQFGTQYF.

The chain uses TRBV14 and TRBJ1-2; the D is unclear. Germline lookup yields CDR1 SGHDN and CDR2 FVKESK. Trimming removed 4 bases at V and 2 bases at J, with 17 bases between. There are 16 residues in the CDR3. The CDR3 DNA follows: TGTGCCAGCAGCCTAAAATTGGCACAAGAAAACTATGGCTACACCTTC. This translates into CASSLKLAQENYGYTF.